The 22 T cell receptor beta chains reported below all come from one sample, sequenced in a study of a mutant IDH1 vaccine in newly diagnosed glioma. Stated time point: week 35, safety follow-up. A single vaccine dose contained 300 ug of mutant IDH1 20-mer peptide, and topical imiquimod was used with it. Their cognate antigens are unknown. Only in-frame clones appear in the TCRdb table, and some are missing; sequencing was by immunoSEQ multiplex PCR. The sample carries about 44,000 clones, 81% recorded once. This specimen consisted of PBMCs, obtained from a glioma patient whose treatment included an IDH1 peptide vaccine. These receptors were collected from a woman aged 40 to 50 with glioma. Some clones in this sample may be carry-over from other donors' samples.

CDR3: CAISRHPISGVVTDTQYF. For the CDR3, the DNA is TGTGCCATCAGTCGCCATCCGATTAGCGGGGTCGTCACAGATACGCAGTATTTT. The chain is built from TRBV10-3 and TRBJ2-3; TRBD2 agrees at 8 bases. CDR3 size: 18 residues. Trimming cost V 5 bases and J 2 bases; bases outside gene matches: 15. Per the germline V gene, CDR1 is ENHRY and CDR2 is SYGVKD.

The rearrangement links TRBV10-3 to TRBJ1-1; D unclear. Trimming stripped 1 base from V and 1 base from J, with 4 bases between. Germline CDR1 reads ENHRY; CDR2 reads SYGVKD. This CDR3 has 13 residues. The CDR3 protein is CAISEWGNTEAFF. CDR3 DNA: TGTGCCATCAGTGAGTGGGGGAACACTGAAGCTTTCTTT.

V gene TRBV4-3 combines with J gene TRBJ1-2; 8 positions match TRBD1. The CDR3 contains 17 residues. From germline, CDR1 is LGHNA and CDR2 YSLEER. The V segment lost 0 bases and the J segment 4 bases; nucleotides outside the gene matches: 10. In nucleotides, the CDR3 is TGCGCCAGCAGCCAAGATCTAGGACAGGGAAGGGGCTATGGCTACACCTTC. This codes for CASSQDLGQGRGYGYTF.

The rearrangement uses TRBV5-5 and TRBJ2-2; 13 bases match TRBD2. The germline V gene encodes CDR1 SGHKS and CDR2 YYEKEE (reference sequence). This CDR3 has 15 residues. V lost 2 bases and J lost 6; bases outside the gene matches: 1. This chain's CDR3 is CASSLLAGGSGELFF. In DNA, the CDR3 is TGTGCCAGCAGCTTACTAGCGGGAGGGTCCGGGGAGCTGTTTTTT.

The CDR3 nucleotides read TGTGCCATCAAAGGACAGGGGGACCTCGGGGAGCTGTTTTTT. This translates into CAIKGQGDLGELFF. The chain links TRBV10-3 to TRBJ2-2; 10 nucleotides line up with TRBD1. Per the germline V gene, CDR1 is ENHRY and CDR2 is SYGVKD. The CDR3 runs 14 residues. J gave up 7 bases and V 7 bases, and 6 bases lay outside the gene matches.

This rearrangement joins TRBV28 to TRBJ1-2, with 8 bases identical to TRBD1. V was clipped by 8 bases and J by 7 bases; unmatched bases: 15. This CDR3 contains 15 residues. Germline V gives CDR1 MDHEN, CDR2 SYDVKM. The CDR3 coding sequence is TGTGCCAGCCGAGCACAAGGGGACAGGTCGCTTGGCTACACCTTC. Amino acids: CASRAQGDRSLGYTF.

The genes are TRBV2 and TRBJ2-5, with D possibly TRBD2 on 6 matching bases. CDR3 size: 12 residues. The V gene lost 6 bases and the J gene lost 5 bases, with 10 bases spanning the gap. The germline V gene encodes CDR1 SNHLY and CDR2 FYNNEI. CDR3 residues: CASRKAGETQYF. The CDR3 DNA follows: TGTGCCAGCAGGAAGGCGGGGGAGACCCAGTACTTC.

The chain has TRBV27 and TRBJ1-1; no clear D. Per germline, CDR1 MNHEY and CDR2 SMNVEV (reference sequence). Trimming took 6 bases from V and 0 from J, leaving 11 bases between them. The CDR3 runs to 14 residues. CDR3 nucleotide sequence: TGTGCCAGCAGCCAGAGGACCCTGAACACTGAAGCTTTCTTT. This codes for CASSQRTLNTEAFF.

The chain joins TRBV18 to TRBJ1-2; a weak D match, TRBD1 (5 bases). CDR1 is KGHSH and CDR2 is LQKENI in the germline V gene. CDR3 length equals 15 residues. Trimming removed 8 bases at V and 4 bases at J, with 20 bases between. CDR3 loop: CASDTTYDRFYGYTF. CDR3 sequence (DNA): TGTGCCAGCGACACCACATACGACAGATTCTATGGCTACACCTTC.

The rearrangement joins TRBV18 to TRBJ2-7; D not resolved. The CDR3 runs 12 residues. The V end was cut by 3 bases, the J end by 2 bases, with 5 bases between. Germline lookup yields CDR1 KGHSH and CDR2 LQKENI. The CDR3 sequence is CASSPPTYEQYF. The CDR3 coding sequence is TGTGCCAGCTCACCCCCAACCTACGAGCAGTACTTC.

The chain is built from TRBV4-1 and TRBJ1-4; D unclear. The V end was cut by 0 bases, the J end by 4 bases, with 12 bases between. The CDR3 has 16 amino acids. Germline CDR1 and CDR2: MGHRA and YSYEKL. CDR3 amino acids: CASSQDSSPFNEKLFF. The CDR3 coding sequence is TGCGCCAGCAGCCAAGATAGCAGTCCCTTTAATGAAAAACTGTTTTTT.

The chain recombines TRBV5-1 with TRBJ1-1, with unresolved D. V was cut by 0 bases and J by 3 bases, with 9 bases left in between. This CDR3 spans 14 amino acids. Germline loops: CDR1 SGHRS, CDR2 YFSETQ. As DNA, the CDR3 is TGCGCCAGCAGCTTGGTGGGATCCGACACTGAAGCTTTCTTT. It is translated as CASSLVGSDTEAFF.

The V and J genes are TRBV2 and TRBJ2-1; D is undetermined. The CDR3 contains 13 residues. Germline values: CDR1 SNHLY, CDR2 FYNNEI. V lost 2 bases and J 5 bases, leaving 7 bases between the germline ends. The CDR3 DNA follows: TGTGCCAGCAGTGAAAGAGTCGACAATGAGCAGTTCTTC. Translation: CASSERVDNEQFF.

The chain combines TRBV5-4 with TRBJ1-6, with D tentatively TRBD1 (6 bases). The CDR3 covers 17 residues. The germline gives CDR1 SGHNT, CDR2 YYREEE (reference sequence). V was cut by 3 bases and J by 8 bases, with 21 bases left in between. The CDR3 loop is CASSSTGGRGGYSPLHF. The DNA for the CDR3 is TGTGCCAGCAGCTCGACGGGGGGGCGGGGTGGCTATTCACCCCTCCACTTT.

The V and J genes are TRBV5-1 and TRBJ2-3; no clear D. This CDR3 is built from 15 residues. Germline V gene lookup returns CDR1 SGHRS and CDR2 YFSETQ. Trimming took 0 bases from V and 0 from J, leaving 8 bases between them. In DNA, the CDR3 is TGCGCCAGCAGCTTGGCGGGCGTTAGCACAGATACGCAGTATTTT. Residues: CASSLAGVSTDTQYF.

V gene TRBV18 combines with J gene TRBJ2-7; the match to TRBD1 covers 8 bases. CDR1 is KGHSH, CDR2 LQKENI, per germline. The V and J ends lost 3 bases and 5 bases, in that order; junction bases with no gene match: 6. The CDR3 contains 14 residues. This CDR3 is CASSPRSDRDEQYF. The CDR3 nucleotides read TGTGCCAGCTCACCCCGCTCGGACAGGGACGAGCAGTACTTC.

The gene calls are TRBV6-5 and TRBJ1-5, with D unclear. This CDR3 is 13 amino acids long. The V end was cut by 0 bases, the J end by 7 bases, with 7 bases between. Germline CDR1 reads MNHEY; CDR2 reads SVGAGI. In DNA form, the CDR3 reads TGTGCCAGCAGTTACTCGACTGCCCAGCCCCAGCATTTT. This sequence encodes CASSYSTAQPQHF.

This clone turned up a few times. J is TRBJ2-2 and V is TRBV25-1, with D unclear. The CDR3 is 13 residues long. The V gene lost 7 bases and the J gene lost 1 base, with 7 bases spanning the gap. Germline V gene lookup returns CDR1 MGHDK and CDR2 SYGVNS. The chain's CDR3 is CASTPMNTGELFF. CDR3 nucleotide sequence: TGTGCCAGCACCCCCATGAACACCGGGGAGCTGTTTTTT.

The V and J genes are TRBV7-9 and TRBJ2-5, with D perhaps being TRBD1 or TRBD2 (5 bases each). Deletions cut 4 bases from V and 4 bases from J, with 10 bases between. The CDR3 is 13 amino acids. The germline V gene has CDR1 SEHNR and CDR2 FQNEAQ (reference sequence). Written as DNA, the CDR3 is TGTGCCAGCAGCTCCCGGGACGGAGAGACCCAGTACTTC. It translates to CASSSRDGETQYF.

The V call is TRBV9, the J call TRBJ1-2, with a tentative D call TRBD1 (5 bases). Trimming took 3 bases from V and 4 from J, leaving 16 bases between them. Germline CDR1 and CDR2: SGDLS and YYNGEE. The CDR3 is made up of 15 amino acids. The CDR3 region has the DNA TGTGCCAGCAGCGGGGACTCAGGCGGTGTCTATGGCTACACCTTC. This encodes CASSGDSGGVYGYTF.

The chain combines TRBV2 with TRBJ1-4, with 10 nucleotides matching TRBD1. Germline V gives CDR1 SNHLY, CDR2 FYNNEI. The CDR3 is 16 residues long. V was clipped by 6 bases and J by 3 bases; unmatched bases: 7. DNA of the CDR3: TGTGCCAGCAGCAGACAGGGGGCGGCGGCTAATGAAAAACTGTTTTTT. Translating gives CASSRQGAAANEKLFF.

The chain uses TRBV7-9 and TRBJ2-7; D is ambiguous. Germline assignment: CDR1 SEHNR and CDR2 FQNEAQ (reference sequence). Trimming shortened V by 1 base and J by 4 bases, and 14 bases separated the two germline ends. The CDR3 consists of 15 residues. Written as DNA, the CDR3 is TGTGCCAGCAGCTTAGAGCCAGTTAGTAATTACGAGCAGTACTTC. Its protein is CASSLEPVSNYEQYF.